This entry lists 23 T cell receptor beta chains sequenced from one sample in a study of a mutant IDH1 vaccine in newly diagnosed glioma. These TCRs' antigens remain unknown. Time point meaning: week 23, last vaccination. Doses of 300 ug of mutant IDH1 20-mer peptide were given with topical imiquimod. Profiled with immunoSEQ multiplex PCR; TCRdb holds only in-frame clones, not every one. The profile shows some 70,000 clones, over 75% of them singletons. Specimen: PBMCs, collected from a glioma patient whose treatment included an IDH1 peptide vaccine. These receptors came from a man in his late teens or twenties with glioma.

The chain combines TRBV4-3 with TRBJ1-2; 7 bases map to TRBD1. V lost 6 bases, J lost 5 bases, and 12 bases stayed unmatched. The CDR3 contains 15 residues. Germline assignment: CDR1 LGHNA and CDR2 YSLEER. The CDR3 region has the DNA TGCGCCAGCAGTCGGGACAGCCTTGGCGGTTATGGCTACACCTTC. Translating gives CASSRDSLGGYGYTF.

This clone has a handful of counts. The chain couples TRBV7-3 to TRBJ1-1; maybe TRBD1 (5 bases). The length of the CDR3 is 13 residues. Germline loops: CDR1 SGHTA, CDR2 FQGTGA. V was shortened by 2 bases and J by 7 bases, with 11 bases between the two germline ends. CDR3 DNA: TGTGCCAGCAGCTTAGGAGGGGCCGGTGAAGCTTTCTTT. Residues: CASSLGGAGEAFF.

V usage is TRBV30 and J usage is TRBJ2-2; D is perhaps TRBD1 (7 bases). The germline V gene has CDR1 GTSNPN and CDR2 SVGIG (reference sequence). With 4 bases removed from V and 4 bases from J, the gap between germline ends came to 19 bases. CDR3 size: 16 residues. The CDR3 is CAWNDKGGTVTGELFF. CDR3 in DNA: TGTGCCTGGAATGATAAAGGCGGGACAGTCACCGGGGAGCTGTTTTTT.

The rearrangement links TRBV28 to TRBJ1-5, with TRBD1 matching 9 bases. Germline CDR1 and CDR2: MDHEN and SYDVKM. V gave up 4 bases and J gave up 4 bases; unmatched junction bases: 5. CDR3 length equals 15 residues. The CDR3 region has the DNA TGTGCCAGCAGTTGGACAGGGGCCAGGAATCAGCCCCAGCATTTT. The encoded protein is CASSWTGARNQPQHF.

This clone has just one count. This chain links TRBV5-3 with TRBJ1-1; D gene uncertain. TRBV5-3 is identified as an open reading frame with a role that is uncertain. Trimming stripped 7 bases from V and 0 bases from J, with 16 bases between. The CDR3 runs to 15 residues. The CDR3 reads CARLIAKLMNTEAFF. The CDR3 nucleotides read TGTGCCAGACTCATCGCAAAGCTAATGAACACTGAAGCTTTCTTT.

This rearrangement joins TRBV9 to TRBJ1-1; D is uncertain. CDR1 and CDR2 (germline): SGDLS, YYNGEE. Trimming removed 0 bases from V and 8 bases from J, with 11 bases in between. The CDR3 covers 13 residues. CDR3 residues: CASSVVEGGEAFF. CDR3 coding DNA: TGTGCCAGCAGCGTAGTGGAGGGAGGGGAAGCTTTCTTT.

This clone was found a few times. V usage is TRBV19 and J usage is TRBJ1-1; tentatively, D is TRBD1 (5 bases). This CDR3 has 16 residues. Germline V gene lookup returns CDR1 LNHDA and CDR2 SQIVND (reference sequence). Deletions cut 6 bases from V and 6 bases from J, with 23 bases between. The CDR3 sequence is CASRGKMVGVKPEAFF. The CDR3 coding sequence is TGTGCCAGTAGGGGGAAAATGGTAGGGGTAAAGCCTGAAGCTTTCTTT.

The V gene is TRBV30, the J gene TRBJ2-7; D is perhaps TRBD2 (5 bases). Germline V gene lookup returns CDR1 GTSNPN and CDR2 SVGIG (reference sequence). V shed 4 bases and J shed 2 bases, with 6 bases lying between them. The CDR3 spans 11 residues. CDR3 sequence: CAWMEAYEQYF. The CDR3 DNA follows: TGTGCCTGGATGGAGGCCTACGAGCAGTACTTC.

This clone occurred once. The rearrangement uses TRBV7-8 and TRBJ2-1; D gene unclear. The V and J ends lost 1 base and 3 bases respectively, with 13 bases between them. Per germline, CDR1 SGHVS and CDR2 FQNEAQ. CDR3 length equals 16 residues. The CDR3 is CASSLDFGVDYNEQFF. The CDR3 DNA reads as TGTGCCAGCAGCTTAGACTTTGGGGTAGACTACAATGAGCAGTTCTTC.

This clone was counted between two and nine times. The V and J genes are TRBV30 and TRBJ2-7; no firm D call. Germline lookup yields CDR1 GTSNPN and CDR2 SVGIG (reference sequence). Trimming shortened V by 2 bases and J by 5 bases, and 13 bases separated the two germline ends. The CDR3 covers 13 residues. The CDR3 spells CAWSILLPDEQYF. CDR3 sequence (DNA): TGTGCCTGGAGTATTTTACTCCCGGACGAGCAGTACTTC.

This chain connects TRBV11-2 to TRBJ1-1; D remains ambiguous. V dropped 5 bases and J dropped 1 base, with 11 bases sitting between them. Germline V CDR1 and CDR2: SGHAT, FQNNGV. The CDR3 contains 14 residues. DNA for the CDR3: TGTGCCAGCAGCGTCCAAGGCTCGAACACTGAAGCTTTCTTT. Amino acid sequence: CASSVQGSNTEAFF.

The chain couples TRBV27 to TRBJ1-1; 7 positions agree with TRBD1. Germline loops: CDR1 MNHEY, CDR2 SMNVEV (reference sequence). This CDR3 comprises 13 residues. Losses at the gene ends were 11 bases for V and 3 bases for J; bases not matched to a gene: 9. CDR3 sequence: CASRGEPDTEAFF. The CDR3 DNA sequence: TGTGCCTCCAGGGGGGAGCCGGACACTGAAGCTTTCTTT.

V is TRBV5-4 and J is TRBJ2-4; 11 bases agree with TRBD1. The J segment lost 3 bases and the V segment lost 4 bases, leaving 6 bases of the junction unmatched. The CDR3 length is 16 residues. CDR1 SGHNT and CDR2 YYREEE come from the germline V gene (reference sequence). CDR3 loop: CASSRGQGAFKNIQYF. Here the CDR3 DNA reads TGTGCCAGCAGCCGAGGACAGGGGGCCTTCAAAAACATTCAGTACTTC.

V is TRBV19 and J is TRBJ1-1; D is ambiguous. CDR1 is LNHDA, CDR2 SQIVND, per germline (reference sequence). CDR3 size: 12 residues. V was clipped by 0 bases and J by 1 base, with 0 bases between them. CDR3 amino acids: CASSIENTEAFF. For the CDR3, the DNA is TGTGCCAGTAGTATAGAGAACACTGAAGCTTTCTTT.

V and J are TRBV19 and TRBJ2-2, with TRBD1 as a possible D gene (6 bases). V lost 5 bases, J lost 0 bases, and 10 bases lay in between. The CDR3 length is 15 residues. The germline CDR1 and CDR2 sequences are LNHDA and SQIVND (reference sequence). The CDR3 bases are TGTGCCAGTAGTGACAGGCTCTCGAACACCGGGGAGCTGTTTTTT. Translating gives CASSDRLSNTGELFF.

This clone was seen more than once but under ten times. V usage is TRBV4-2 and J usage is TRBJ1-1; D gene unclear. V was pared by 0 bases and J by 0 bases, with 11 bases between. The CDR3 contains 16 residues. The germline CDR1 and CDR2 sequences are LGHNA and YNFKEQ. The CDR3 nucleotides are TGTGCCAGCAGCCAAGATGAGGCGACTTTGAACACTGAAGCTTTCTTT. This translates into CASSQDEATLNTEAFF.

The chain recombines TRBV20-1 with TRBJ2-3, with a tentative D call TRBD1 (5 bases). Trimming left V 7 bases short and J 6 bases short, with 11 bases between. CDR1 and CDR2 from the germline V gene are DFQATT and SNEGSKA (reference sequence). The CDR3 runs 11 residues. The CDR3: CSGGRGDTQYF. Here the CDR3 DNA reads TGCAGTGGGGGCCGTGGGGATACGCAGTATTTT.

The chain has TRBV10-2 and TRBJ1-2; D unresolved. Between the trimmed V and J ends, which lost 2 bases and 2 bases, there was a span of 12 bases. The CDR3 runs 15 residues. CDR1 is WSHSY and CDR2 is SAAADI in the germline V gene. The CDR3 loop reads CASSEILGQNYGYTF. The CDR3 bases are TGCGCCAGCAGTGAGATTTTAGGGCAGAACTATGGCTACACCTTC.

The chain has TRBV4-1 and TRBJ2-3, with TRBD1 matching 12 bases. Trimming removed 0 bases from V and 5 bases from J; junction bases left unmatched: 9. The germline gives CDR1 MGHRA, CDR2 YSYEKL. The CDR3 is 18 residues long. The CDR3 reads CASSQDRGGQGAGDTQYF. DNA of the CDR3: TGCGCCAGCAGCCAAGATAGGGGGGGACAGGGGGCAGGAGATACGCAGTATTTT.

The V and J genes are TRBV7-2 and TRBJ2-2; D is ambiguous. V gave up 1 base and J gave up 2 bases, with 5 bases separating them. This CDR3 spans 14 amino acids. The germline CDR1 and CDR2 sequences are SGHTA and FQGNSA. The CDR3 sequence: CASSLVVNTGELFF. Written as DNA, the CDR3 is TGTGCCAGCAGCTTAGTGGTAAACACCGGGGAGCTGTTTTTT.

The genes are TRBV18 and TRBJ1-1; D gene unclear. Trimming cost V 4 bases and J 2 bases, with 2 bases left between them. Per the germline V gene, CDR1 is KGHSH and CDR2 is LQKENI. The CDR3 contains 11 residues. The CDR3 here is CASSLNTEAFF. The CDR3 region has the DNA TGTGCCAGCTCACTCAACACTGAAGCTTTCTTT.

The V gene is TRBV6-4, the J gene TRBJ1-5; tentative D call: TRBD1 (5 bases). V gave up 0 bases and J gave up 6 bases, with 15 bases separating them. Germline assignment: CDR1 MRHNA and CDR2 SNTAGT. The CDR3 sequence is 16 residues long. CDR3: CASSDSGGNYGQPQHF. The DNA for the CDR3 is TGTGCCAGCAGTGACTCCGGGGGGAACTACGGTCAGCCCCAGCATTTT.

The chain's CDR3 is CASSSYPGGGDTEAFF. CDR3 DNA: TGTGCCAGCAGTTCGTACCCGGGGGGGGGAGACACTGAAGCTTTCTTT. The V gene is TRBV28, the J gene TRBJ1-1; D possibly corresponds to TRBD1 (5 bases). Germline loops: CDR1 MDHEN, CDR2 SYDVKM. The CDR3 runs 16 residues. V lost 4 bases and J 3 bases, leaving 18 bases between the germline ends.